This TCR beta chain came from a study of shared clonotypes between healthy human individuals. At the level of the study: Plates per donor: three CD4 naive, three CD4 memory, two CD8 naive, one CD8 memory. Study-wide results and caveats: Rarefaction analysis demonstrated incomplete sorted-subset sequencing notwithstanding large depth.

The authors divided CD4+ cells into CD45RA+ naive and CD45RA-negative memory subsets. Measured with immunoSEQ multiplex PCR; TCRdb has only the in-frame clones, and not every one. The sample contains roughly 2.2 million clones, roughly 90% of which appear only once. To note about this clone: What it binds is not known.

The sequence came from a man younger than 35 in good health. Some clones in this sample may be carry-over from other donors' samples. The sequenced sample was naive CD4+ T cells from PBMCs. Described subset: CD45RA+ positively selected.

CDR3 protein: CASSSLPTYEQYF. The CDR3 coding sequence is TGTGCCAGCAGCTCGCTCCCTACCTACGAGCAGTACTTC. This chain joins TRBV7-2 and TRBJ2-7; D remains unclear. This CDR3 contains 13 residues. V was cut by 4 bases and J by 2 bases, with 9 bases left in between. CDR1 is SGHTA and CDR2 is FQGNSA in the germline V gene. Looking up the rest from reference TRBV7-2 and TRBJ2-7 gives the full variable domain: GAGVSQSPSNKVTEKGKDVELRCDPISGHTALYWYRQSLGQGLEFLIYFQGNSAPDKSGLPSDRFSAERTGGSVSTLTIQRTQQEDSAVYLCASSSLPTYEQYFGPGTRLTVT.